One sample yielded the 22 T cell receptor beta chains listed below, sequenced in a study of identical twins. From the 5' RACE reads, TCRdb called clonotypes with MiXCR, one entry per CDR3 protein. The sample lists around 240,000 distinct CDR3 sequences, under 12% occurring once. Material: memory T cells sorted from blood. The receptors derive from a man between 50 and 59 years old in good health.

The chain has TRBV20-1 and TRBJ1-1; D uncertain. Germline V lookup: CDR1 DFQATT, CDR2 SNEGSKA (reference sequence). The CDR3 contains 13 residues. V gave up 2 bases and J gave up 1 base, with 8 bases separating them. CDR3 residues: CSARRWENTEAFF. In DNA form, the CDR3 reads TGCAGTGCTAGAAGATGGGAGAACACTGAAGCTTTCTTT.

The J gene is TRBJ2-5, the V gene TRBV20-1, with 7 nucleotides matching TRBD2. In germline, CDR1 is DFQATT, CDR2 SNEGSKA (reference sequence). The ends lost 1 base at V and 5 bases at J; junction bases unmatched: 7. The CDR3 sequence is 14 residues long. CDR3 amino acids: CSARVHGLDETQYF. The CDR3 bases are TGCAGTGCTAGAGTCCACGGACTAGATGAGACCCAGTACTTC.

This clonotype was detected only a few times. This chain joins TRBV7-6 and TRBJ2-3; tentatively, D is TRBD1 or TRBD2 (5 bases each). The ends were cut back, 0 bases at V and 0 bases at J, with 10 bases in the middle. The CDR3 sequence is 16 residues long. Germline lookup yields CDR1 SGHVS and CDR2 FNYEAQ. The CDR3, as DNA: TGTGCCAGCAGCTTAGCGTGGGGGATTAGCACAGATACGCAGTATTTT. It codes for CASSLAWGISTDTQYF.

This clonotype was picked up many times. The chain recombines TRBV7-2 with TRBJ2-7, with 9 nucleotides matching TRBD1. The CDR3 contains 15 residues. Germline V CDR1 and CDR2: SGHTA, FQGNSA. With 2 bases clipped from V and 3 bases from J, the junction kept 5 bases outside the gene matches. CDR3: CASSLTGTGNYEQYF. The CDR3 coding sequence is TGTGCCAGCAGCTTAACAGGGACAGGGAACTACGAGCAGTACTTC.

The chain joins TRBV28 to TRBJ2-1; 13 nucleotides agree with TRBD2. Germline CDR1 reads MDHEN; CDR2 reads SYDVKM. Trimming took 5 bases from V and 8 from J; bases not matched to a gene: 9. This CDR3 is built from 16 residues. CDR3 DNA sequence: TGTGCCAGCAGTGCGGTACTAGCGGGAGGGCCGTATGAGCAGTTCTTC. Translated, it gives CASSAVLAGGPYEQFF.

This clonotype was seen repeatedly, ten times or more. The chain carries TRBV4-2 and TRBJ2-4; TRBD2 is a possible D gene (6 bases). The CDR3 consists of 14 residues. Germline V gives CDR1 LGHNA, CDR2 YNFKEQ. Trimming stripped 1 base from V and 9 bases from J, with 13 bases between. The CDR3 DNA is TGTGCCAGCAGCCAAGTTACTAGCCGCGGCATTCAGTACTTC. Amino acids: CASSQVTSRGIQYF.

This clonotype was counted many times. The rearrangement links TRBV4-1 to TRBJ1-2, with 9 bases matching TRBD1. This CDR3 is built from 15 residues. V was pared by 4 bases and J by 5 bases, with 8 bases of the junction left unmatched. Germline V gene lookup returns CDR1 MGHRA and CDR2 YSYEKL. CDR3 region: CASSPWTGDLYGYTF. CDR3 nucleotide sequence: TGCGCCAGCAGCCCCTGGACAGGGGATTTATATGGCTACACCTTC.

This clonotype was found many times. This sequence joins TRBV6-5 and TRBJ2-7; 10 positions match TRBD1. The CDR3 has 17 amino acids. V gave up 0 bases and J gave up 4 bases; unmatched junction bases: 9. Per germline, CDR1 MNHEY and CDR2 SVGAGI. CDR3 residues: CASSYSSSRTGGYEQYF. DNA for the CDR3: TGTGCCAGCAGTTACTCGAGTTCCCGGACAGGGGGATACGAGCAGTACTTC.

V gene TRBV20-1 combines with J gene TRBJ1-5; D is unclear. Per the germline V gene, CDR1 is DFQATT and CDR2 is SNEGSKA (reference sequence). V lost 6 bases, J lost 3 bases, and 12 bases lay in between. The CDR3 is made up of 13 amino acids. The CDR3 DNA reads as TGCAGTGCAGCCGACGGATACAATCAGCCCCAGCATTTT. This encodes CSAADGYNQPQHF.

This clonotype occurred many times. V and J are TRBV7-8 and TRBJ2-7; the match to TRBD2 covers 8 bases. Trimming cost V 4 bases and J 0 bases; bases outside gene matches: 8. The CDR3 has 16 amino acids. Per the germline V gene, CDR1 is SGHVS and CDR2 is FQNEAQ. CDR3 nucleotides: TGTGCCAGCAGCTGGGGAGCGGGGGCCATCTCCTACGAGCAGTACTTC. It codes for CASSWGAGAISYEQYF.

The chain has TRBV29-1 and TRBJ2-7, with 8 bases matching TRBD1. The junction had 8 bases not matched to a gene; V was cut back by 4 bases and J by 3 bases. The CDR3 length is 14 residues. Germline assignment: CDR1 SQVTM and CDR2 ANQGSEA. This CDR3 is CSVVRTGLFYEQYF. In DNA, the CDR3 is TGCAGCGTTGTCCGGACAGGGTTATTCTACGAGCAGTACTTC.

This clonotype came up many times. The J gene is TRBJ2-1, the V gene TRBV7-2; 9 bases fit TRBD1. This CDR3 region has 15 residues. Unmatched junction bases numbered 7, after V lost 6 bases and J lost 4 bases. The germline V gene encodes CDR1 SGHTA and CDR2 FQGNSA. The CDR3 bases are TGTGCCAGCAGTCCCGACAGGGGGTCGTACAATGAGCAGTTCTTC. Its protein is CASSPDRGSYNEQFF.

This sequence joins TRBV6-2 or TRBV6-3 and TRBJ2-1, with D perhaps TRBD2 (7 bases). The CDR3 length is 15 residues. The germline V and J ends were trimmed by 0 bases and 7 bases, with 13 bases remaining between them. CDR1 and CDR2 from the germline V gene are MNHEY and SVGEGT. The CDR3 is CASSYSGGPWNEQFF. DNA of the CDR3: TGTGCCAGCAGTTACTCGGGGGGGCCTTGGAATGAGCAGTTCTTC.

This clonotype was counted a few times. V usage is TRBV6-2 or TRBV6-3 and J usage is TRBJ1-6; 9 bases align to TRBD1. This CDR3 comprises 16 residues. Per germline, CDR1 MNHEY and CDR2 SVGEGT. V lost 0 bases to trimming and J lost 9 bases; unmatched junction nucleotides: 6. The CDR3 DNA reads as TGTGCCAGCAGTTACTCCAGGACAGGGGTTCTTTCACCCCTCCACTTT. It specifies CASSYSRTGVLSPLHF.

The chain joins TRBV7-7 to TRBJ2-3, with 7 positions matching TRBD1. The CDR3 extends over 15 amino acids. V dropped 4 bases and J dropped 2; count of bases not matched to a gene: 6. CDR1 and CDR2 from the germline V gene are SSHAT and FNYEAQ (reference sequence). DNA for the CDR3: TGTGCCAGCAGCTCGGGACAGAGCTCCACAGATACGCAGTATTTT. This translates into CASSSGQSSTDTQYF. Together with reference TRBV7-7 and TRBJ2-3, the CDR3 gives the full variable domain: GAGVSQSPRYKVTKRGQDVTLRCDPISSHATLYWYQQALGQGPEFLTYFNYEAQPDKSGLPSDRFSAERPEGSISTLTIQRTEQRDSAMYRCASSSGQSSTDTQYFGPGTRLTVL.

The V and J genes are TRBV4-1 and TRBJ2-3; 7 nucleotides align to TRBD2. V lost 0 bases and J lost 0; bases outside the gene matches: 6. CDR1 is MGHRA, CDR2 YSYEKL, per germline. This CDR3 has 17 amino acids. The CDR3 bases are TGCGCCAGCAGCCAAGAGTTTGTCGGGGGGAGCACAGATACGCAGTATTTT. Protein sequence: CASSQEFVGGSTDTQYF.

This clonotype was found many times. The rearrangement links TRBV20-1 to TRBJ2-7, with 10 bases lining up with TRBD1. Germline lookup yields CDR1 DFQATT and CDR2 SNEGSKA (reference sequence). The CDR3 contains 16 residues. With V trimmed by 0 bases and J by 4 bases, 9 bases remained unmatched. The CDR3 protein is CSARDRAGTGVYEQYF. CDR3 coding DNA: TGCAGTGCTAGAGACCGGGCCGGGACAGGGGTATACGAGCAGTACTTC.

This clonotype was picked up a small number of times. V usage is TRBV5-1 and J usage is TRBJ2-7; D is unresolved. CDR1 is SGHRS, CDR2 YFSETQ, per germline. This CDR3 is 15 amino acids long. V lost 0 bases and J lost 0, with 10 bases in between. In DNA, the CDR3 is TGCGCCAGCAGCTTGGACGTGACAAGCTCCTACGAGCAGTACTTC. It is translated as CASSLDVTSSYEQYF.

There are a few counts of this clonotype. This chain uses TRBV18 with TRBJ2-1; 11 bases match TRBD2. CDR1 is KGHSH and CDR2 is LQKENI in the germline V gene. The V gene end was trimmed by 0 bases and the J gene end by 12 bases; junction bases not matched to a gene: 1. The CDR3 runs to 13 residues. CDR3: CASSPPSGRAQFF. The CDR3 nucleotides are TGTGCCAGCTCACCACCTAGCGGGAGGGCGCAGTTCTTC.

Within the sample, this clonotype is medium-sized. This sequence joins TRBV10-3 and TRBJ1-5; D is uncertain. Germline CDR1 and CDR2: ENHRY and SYGVKD. V lost 8 bases and J 2 bases, leaving 13 bases between the germline ends. CDR3 length: 14 amino acids. CDR3 sequence (DNA): TGTGCCATCTCCCAGGAGGCGGGCAATCAGCCCCAGCATTTT. Translating it yields CAISQEAGNQPQHF.

This clonotype has a count of ten or more. The CDR3 spells CASRYGAGLGETQYF. For the CDR3, the DNA is TGTGCCAGCAGATACGGGGCAGGGCTTGGAGAGACCCAGTACTTC. The rearrangement links TRBV6-5 to TRBJ2-5; TRBD1 or TRBD2 may be the D gene (5 bases each). V gave up 6 bases and J gave up 4 bases, with 18 bases separating them. The length of the CDR3 is 15 residues. Germline CDR1 MNHEY, CDR2 SVGAGI.

Many counts were recorded for this clonotype. The rearrangement uses TRBV6-5 and TRBJ2-3, with D unclear. The CDR3 length is 18 residues. The germline gives CDR1 MNHEY, CDR2 SVGAGI. With 0 bases removed from V and 4 bases from J, the gap between germline ends came to 20 bases. The DNA for the CDR3 is TGTGCCAGCAGTTACTCGATTTCCGCCCCGAGCGACGCAGATACGCAGTATTTT. This encodes CASSYSISAPSDADTQYF.